Sequencing of this T cell receptor beta chain was carried out in a study of molecular identifiers for immune sequencing clone quantification. Study observations and caveats: Clones above 20 RNA copies contained over 99% of effector molecules and under 1% of naive molecules.

TCRdb recomputed calls from the PCR reads with MiXCR, one row per CDR3 protein. In the table there are about 640,000 distinct CDR3 sequences, around 20% of which are singletons. Naive CD8 sequencing libraries were generated from around 18,000 to 910,000 sorted cells, with 10%, 30% or 50% RNA as input. V lost 1 base and J lost 5, with 9 bases in between. Germline CDR1 is GTSNPN and CDR2 is SVGIG (reference sequence). The CDR3 extends over 12 amino acids. This clonotype was seen repeatedly, ten times or more. Its antigen is unidentified. The sample taken for sequencing was naive CD8+ T cells from blood, with Jurkat cell RNA spiked in. Subset meaning: FACS-sorted CD8+CD4-CCR7+CD45RA+ naive T cells. This TCR came from a human donor in good health. Some libraries in this study had Jurkat cell RNA spiked in. The gene calls are TRBV30 and TRBJ2-7; the D is unclear. The CDR3 sequence is CAWSDPFDEQYF. In nucleotides, the CDR3 is TGTGCCTGGAGTGACCCCTTCGACGAGCAGTACTTC.